A single sample gave rise to the 28 T cell receptor beta chains below, sequenced in a study of T cells after yellow fever vaccination. TCRdb itself ran the 5' RACE reads through MiXCR, one entry per CDR3 protein. The repertoire includes hundreds of thousands of distinct CDR3 sequences, 20% to 25% of them detected once, and approximately 15% sits in the top ten. This sample comprised PBMCs, obtained roughly 20 days after the first yellow fever vaccination. The receptor set was obtained from a man between 18 and 29 years old who received the YFV17D yellow fever vaccine.

This chain joins TRBV27 and TRBJ2-1; TRBD1 aligns across 9 bases. CDR3 length equals 13 residues. V shed 4 bases and J 8 bases; nucleotides not matched to a gene: 3. Germline loops: CDR1 MNHEY, CDR2 SMNVEV (reference sequence). The CDR3 DNA sequence: TGTGCCAGCAGTTCGGGACAGGGTTATGAGCAGTTCTTC. Translating it yields CASSSGQGYEQFF.

DNA of the CDR3: TGTGCCAGCAGCCGGAGAAGTACAGGGGGTGATTCACCCCTCCACTTT. It is translated as CASSRRSTGGDSPLHF. The rearrangement uses TRBV4-2 and TRBJ1-6; 8 bases agree with TRBD1. Germline trimming cut 4 bases from V and 8 bases from J; bases unmatched to any gene: 10. The CDR3 is made up of 16 amino acids. The germline V gene has CDR1 LGHNA and CDR2 YNFKEQ.

This chain links TRBV28 with TRBJ2-7; 7 nucleotides align to TRBD2. V dropped 5 bases and J dropped 6; count of bases not matched to a gene: 13. The CDR3 has 15 amino acids. CDR1 and CDR2 (germline): MDHEN, SYDVKM. CDR3 nucleotide sequence: TGTGCCAGCAGTGGTGCCGGGACTAAGGCCGGCGAGCAGTACGTC. Translation gives CASSGAGTKAGEQYV.

This clonotype showed up many times. The chain has TRBV5-1 and TRBJ2-1; D is uncertain. The CDR3 contains 13 residues. Trimming shortened V by 0 bases and J by 7 bases, and 8 bases separated the two germline ends. Germline V lookup: CDR1 SGHRS, CDR2 YFSETQ. CDR3 region: CASSLGWQNEQFF. CDR3 coding DNA: TGCGCCAGCAGCTTGGGGTGGCAGAATGAGCAGTTCTTC.

V usage is TRBV20-1 and J usage is TRBJ1-5, with D tentatively TRBD1 (6 bases). Per the germline V gene, CDR1 is DFQATT and CDR2 is SNEGSKA (reference sequence). V lost 6 bases and J lost 0, with 12 bases in between. This CDR3 is 14 amino acids long. The CDR3 DNA reads TGCAGTGCGCGGGACACCCATAGCAATCAGCCCCAGCATTTT. It codes for CSARDTHSNQPQHF.

The chain carries TRBV15 and TRBJ1-3; D remains unclear. The CDR3 spans 16 residues. The V end was cut by 0 bases, the J end by 4 bases, with 13 bases between. CDR1 is LNHNV and CDR2 is YYDKDF in the germline V gene (reference sequence). CDR3 bases: TGTGCCACCAGCAGAGATATAGCAGGCTCAGGAAACACCATATATTTT. This translates into CATSRDIAGSGNTIYF.

This clonotype appeared a few times. This chain connects TRBV7-8 to TRBJ1-4, with D possibly being TRBD1 (6 bases). This CDR3 is 16 amino acids long. The germline gives CDR1 SGHVS, CDR2 FQNEAQ. V dropped 5 bases and J dropped 0 bases, with 13 bases sitting between them. The CDR3 sequence is CASSRWDIATNEKLFF. The CDR3 coding sequence is TGTGCCAGCAGCCGTTGGGACATCGCAACTAATGAAAAACTGTTTTTT.

The rearrangement uses TRBV20-1 and TRBJ1-5; perhaps TRBD1 as D (5 bases). Between the trimmed V and J ends, which lost 6 bases and 1 base, there was a span of 13 bases. The V gene's germline CDR1 is DFQATT and CDR2 SNEGSKA (reference sequence). The CDR3 extends over 14 amino acids. CDR3 sequence reads: CSAFGASSNQPQHF. In DNA, the CDR3 is TGCAGTGCCTTTGGGGCTAGCAGCAATCAGCCCCAGCATTTT.

The rearrangement uses TRBV28 and TRBJ2-5, with 7 bases identical to TRBD2. Germline CDR1 and CDR2: MDHEN and SYDVKM. The ends lost 5 bases at V and 4 bases at J; junction bases unmatched: 13. CDR3 length equals 16 residues. For the CDR3, the DNA is TGTGCCAGCAGTCCATGGGGGGGAAATCGTCGAGAGACCCAGTACTTC. Translated, it gives CASSPWGGNRRETQYF. Based on the CDR3 plus reference TRBV28 and TRBJ2-5, the full variable domain is DVKVTQSSRYLVKRTGEKVFLECVQDMDHENMFWYRQDPGLGLRLIYFSYDVKMKEKGDIPEGYSVSREKKERFSLILESASTNQTSMYLCASSPWGGNRRETQYFGPGTRLLVL.

This clonotype was observed at least ten times. The V gene is TRBV4-3, the J gene TRBJ1-2; no clear D gene. Trimming left V 0 bases short and J 3 bases short, with 8 bases between. Germline CDR1 LGHNA, CDR2 YSLEER. The CDR3 spans 14 residues. The CDR3 bases are TGCGCCAGCAGCCAAGAAGCGGGGTACTATGGCTACACCTTC. Protein sequence: CASSQEAGYYGYTF.

This clonotype was detected only a few times. V usage is TRBV6-5 and J usage is TRBJ2-7, with TRBD1 matching over 11 bases. This CDR3 is built from 15 residues. V trimming: 2 bases; J trimming: 6 bases; junction bases outside the gene matches: 6. The germline V gene has CDR1 MNHEY and CDR2 SVGAGI. The CDR3 coding sequence is TGTGCCAGCAGTTACCGCCCCGGGACAGGGGGCGAGCAGTACTTC. It yields the protein CASSYRPGTGGEQYF.

This clonotype came up a few times. The chain combines TRBV7-7 with TRBJ2-5; D might be TRBD1 or TRBD2, each matching 6 bases. The germline gives CDR1 SSHAT, CDR2 FNYEAQ (reference sequence). The CDR3 is 13 residues long. CDR3 bases: TGTGCTAGCGGATCGGGGGCACAAGAGACCCAGTACTTC. It encodes CASGSGAQETQYF.

The CDR3 loop reads CAMGPGPRSYEQYF. As DNA, the CDR3 is TGTGCCATGGGCCCCGGGCCCAGGTCCTACGAGCAGTACTTC. The V and J genes are TRBV4-2 and TRBJ2-7; D gene ambiguous. The CDR3 contains 14 residues. Germline-derived CDR1 and CDR2 are LGHNA and YNFKEQ. Trimming cost V 10 bases and J 1 base, with 17 bases left between them.

V gene TRBV12-3 or TRBV12-4 combines with J gene TRBJ2-3; D uncertain. V gave up 5 bases and J gave up 5 bases, with 11 bases separating them. The CDR3 totals 13 residues. For the CDR3, the DNA is TGTGCCAGCAGTCCAGAACTTTTAGATACGCAGTATTTT. Encoded protein: CASSPELLDTQYF.

The genes are TRBV5-1 and TRBJ2-2; no firm D call. The V end was cut by 2 bases, the J end by 4 bases, with 9 bases between. The CDR3 extends over 14 amino acids. Germline CDR1 is SGHRS and CDR2 is YFSETQ. Here the CDR3 reads CASSFGSTTGELFF. CDR3 nucleotides: TGCGCCAGCAGCTTTGGTAGTACCACCGGGGAGCTGTTTTTT.

The chain is built from TRBV27 and TRBJ2-5; the match to TRBD2 covers 7 bases. Germline loops: CDR1 MNHEY, CDR2 SMNVEV (reference sequence). V was clipped by 6 bases and J by 2 bases; unmatched bases: 9. This CDR3 is 15 amino acids long. CDR3 DNA sequence: TGTGCCAGCAGCCTAAATTCAGCGGGGCAAGAGACCCAGTACTTC. Amino acids: CASSLNSAGQETQYF.

This clonotype was seen repeatedly, ten times or more. J is TRBJ1-5 and V is TRBV3-1, with unresolved D. Looked up from germline, CDR1 is LGHDT and CDR2 is YNNKEL (reference sequence). The CDR3 runs to 12 residues. Trimming shortened V by 4 bases and J by 7 bases, and 8 bases separated the two germline ends. CDR3 sequence: CASSLLDQPQHF. CDR3 nucleotides: TGTGCCAGCAGCCTTTTGGACCAGCCCCAGCATTTT.

Worth noting for this clonotype: At one of its ends the junction is not consistent with the germline gene, which may arise from a read error. The V gene is TRBV4-3, the J gene TRBJ2-5, with a possible D match to TRBD1 (5 bases). This CDR3 is 15 amino acids long. Germline V lookup: CDR1 LGHNA, CDR2 YSLEER. Written as DNA, the CDR3 is TGTGCCAGCAGCCAAGATCCTGGTTCAGGGGAGACCCAGTACTTC. Translating it yields CASSQDPGSGETQYF.

V gene TRBV5-1 combines with J gene TRBJ2-3, with a possible D match to TRBD1 (5 bases). The CDR3 has 13 amino acids. Deletions cut 5 bases from V and 3 bases from J, with 10 bases between. The germline V gene has CDR1 SGHRS and CDR2 YFSETQ. CDR3 nucleotides: TGCGCCAGCAGGGTGGGGCCGACAGATACGCAGTATTTT. Amino acids: CASRVGPTDTQYF.

The chain joins TRBV28 to TRBJ1-5, with 7 bases aligning to TRBD1. The trim removed 6 bases at V and 5 bases at J, leaving 7 bases unmatched. CDR3 length equals 14 residues. CDR1 and CDR2 from the germline V gene are MDHEN and SYDVKM. The CDR3 DNA reads as TGTGCCAGCAGCCTCCTTGACAGGGATCAGCCCCAGCATTTT. Its protein product is CASSLLDRDQPQHF.

This clonotype has more than one count but fewer than ten. This chain connects TRBV3-1 to TRBJ2-7; D is possibly TRBD2 (6 bases). Looked up from germline, CDR1 is LGHDT and CDR2 is YNNKEL (reference sequence). V lost 0 bases to trimming and J lost 7 bases, with 10 bases between them. This CDR3 region has 13 residues. The CDR3 region has the DNA TGTGCCAGCAGCCAAGAAGGAGGGTCAGAGCAGTACTTC. Translating it yields CASSQEGGSEQYF.

J is TRBJ2-5 and V is TRBV6-2 or TRBV6-3; D gene unclear. Germline V gene lookup returns CDR1 MNHEY and CDR2 SVGEGT. The ends were cut back, 7 bases at V and 4 bases at J, with 10 bases in the middle. CDR3 length: 12 residues. DNA for the CDR3: TGTGCCAGCACGGATCCCGCAGAGACCCAGTACTTC. Translated: CASTDPAETQYF.

This chain connects TRBV7-2 to TRBJ2-1; 11 bases agree with TRBD2. Losses at the gene ends were 4 bases for V and 6 bases for J; bases not matched to a gene: 2. Germline CDR1 and CDR2: SGHTA and FQGNSA. CDR3 size: 14 residues. The CDR3, as DNA: TGTGCCAGCAGCTATAGCGGGGGGGTCAATGAGCAGTTCTTC. This codes for CASSYSGGVNEQFF. The full variable domain, in which reference TRBV7-2 and TRBJ2-1 provide the parts outside the CDR3, is GAGVSQSPSNKVTEKGKDVELRCDPISGHTALYWYRQSLGQGLEFLIYFQGNSAPDKSGLPSDRFSAERTGGSVSTLTIQRTQQEDSAVYLCASSYSGGVNEQFFGPGTRLTVL.

The chain couples TRBV5-6 to TRBJ1-1, with TRBD1 identical over 9 bases. Germline loops: CDR1 SGHDT, CDR2 YYEEEE. V dropped 4 bases and J dropped 9; count of bases not matched to a gene: 10. The CDR3 extends over 14 amino acids. CDR3 DNA: TGTGCCAGCAGCCTCCCGGACAGGGGAAATAAAGCTTTCTTT. It is translated as CASSLPDRGNKAFF.

The chain has TRBV25-1 and TRBJ2-2; no definite D call. Trimming removed 1 base from V and 4 bases from J, with 7 bases in between. CDR1 MGHDK and CDR2 SYGVNS come from the germline V gene. CDR3 length equals 14 residues. In DNA form, the CDR3 reads TGTGCCAGCAGTGAATCTGGGTTCACCGGGGAGCTGTTTTTT. This translates into CASSESGFTGELFF.

The J gene is TRBJ1-1, the V gene TRBV4-3; unclear D gene. Trimming took off 0 bases at V and 9 bases at J, with 11 bases between the two ends. The CDR3 runs to 13 residues. The germline CDR1 and CDR2 sequences are LGHNA and YSLEER. DNA for the CDR3: TGCGCCAGCAGCCAAGATCTAGGAGCTAAAGCTTTCTTT. Its protein is CASSQDLGAKAFF.

This clonotype was counted only a few times. The chain couples TRBV6-1 to TRBJ2-7; 9 nucleotides align to TRBD1. The V segment lost 4 bases and the J segment 9 bases; nucleotides outside the gene matches: 19. The CDR3 consists of 17 residues. Looked up from germline, CDR1 is MNHNS and CDR2 is SASEGT. The CDR3, as DNA: TGTGCCAGCAGTGGGTTATCCCGGGACAGGGCCCTTTTCGGGCAGTACTTC. Translating gives CASSGLSRDRALFGQYF.

The rearrangement uses TRBV7-9 and TRBJ2-5; 8 bases fit TRBD2. J was trimmed by 4 bases and V by 3 bases; bases with no gene match: 4. Looked up from germline, CDR1 is SEHNR and CDR2 is FQNEAQ (reference sequence). The CDR3 runs 14 residues. This CDR3 reads CASSFRGGGETQYF. The CDR3 DNA is TGTGCCAGCAGCTTCCGGGGGGGCGGAGAGACCCAGTACTTC. Full variable domain (remainder filled in from reference TRBV7-9 and TRBJ2-5): DTGVSQNPRHKITKRGQNVTFRCDPISEHNRLYWYRQTLGQGPEFLTYFQNEAQLEKSRLLSDRFSAERPKGSFSTLEIQRTEQGDSAMYLCASSFRGGGETQYFGPGTRLLVL.